This TCR beta chain appears in the sequencing data of a study of blood T cell repertoires in COVID-19. The overall study: Donors in the United States, Italy and Spain gave samples during acute or convalescent COVID-19. PBMCs, B-cell-depleted T cells, or T cells were the source of the cDNA or gDNA that made up the material.

Methods used by the authors: Amplification from reference gene primers served as the basis for estimated nucleated cell counts. Method: immunoSEQ multiplex PCR; TCRdb's copy keeps in-frame clones and lacks some. V and J calls and clone size come straight from that table; D and trimming were deduced from the DNA. Of just under 150,000 clones detected, approximately 80% appear once; the ten largest clones hold 4.5% to 5.5%. Germline CDR1 is SGHKS and CDR2 is YYEKEE (reference sequence). This CDR3 has 15 amino acids. The V gene lost 2 bases and the J gene lost 0 bases, with 10 bases spanning the gap. The source is a human donor in a cohort sampled during active COVID-19. J is TRBJ2-3 and V is TRBV5-5; no definite D call. The sample was peripheral blood. CDR3 protein: CASSLGGSSTDTQYF. CDR3 DNA: TGTGCCAGCAGCTTAGGCGGCAGTAGCACAGATACGCAGTATTTT. The variable domain in full, with the rest retrieved from reference TRBV5-5 and TRBJ2-3, is DAGVTQSPTHLIKTRGQQVTLRCSPISGHKSVSWYQQVLGQGPQFIFQYYEKEERGRGNFPDRFSARQFPNYSSELNVNALLLGDSALYLCASSLGGSSTDTQYFGPGTRLTVL.